Below are 10 T cell receptor beta chains sequenced from a single sample in a study of OX40 agonist ivuxolimab in advanced cancers. Produced via immunoSEQ multiplex PCR; TCRdb's table is partial and in-frame only. In the table there are about 73,000 clones, about nine tenths of which are singletons. This specimen consisted of CD4+ or CD8+ T cells sorted from blood, obtained in a trial of the OX40 agonist ivuxolimab. These receptors all come from an adult with an advanced solid tumor such as melanoma, head and neck, liver or kidney cancer.

This chain links TRBV6-4 with TRBJ2-1, with 9 bases lining up with TRBD1. The CDR3 runs to 15 residues. Germline CDR1 reads MRHNA; CDR2 reads SNTAGT. V dropped 6 bases and J dropped 6; count of bases not matched to a gene: 9. The CDR3 nucleotides read TGTGCCAGCAGCGCAATAGGGACAGGGCTCAATGAGCAGTTCTTC. Its translation is CASSAIGTGLNEQFF.

This chain links TRBV10-3 with TRBJ1-1; maybe TRBD1 (5 bases). This CDR3 is 14 amino acids long. V lost 6 bases to trimming and J lost 1 base, with 12 bases between them. Germline CDR1 ENHRY, CDR2 SYGVKD. The CDR3 reads CAIRGGGSNTEAFF. In DNA, the CDR3 is TGTGCCATCAGGGGTGGGGGGTCGAACACTGAAGCTTTCTTT.

The chain is built from TRBV27 and TRBJ2-5; D gene unclear. Germline V gives CDR1 MNHEY, CDR2 SMNVEV (reference sequence). CDR3 size: 12 residues. Trimming took 3 bases from V and 5 from J, leaving 7 bases between them. CDR3 loop: CASSFVGETQYF. For the CDR3, the DNA is TGTGCCAGCAGTTTTGTGGGGGAGACCCAGTACTTC.

The chain links TRBV9 to TRBJ2-3, with D perhaps TRBD2 (5 bases). Germline loops: CDR1 SGDLS, CDR2 YYNGEE. This CDR3 comprises 14 residues. The ends were cut back, 4 bases at V and 8 bases at J, with 17 bases in the middle. CDR3 sequence (DNA): TGTGCCAGCAGCCAGCGGACCCCTTGGGGTACGCAGTATTTT. Its translation is CASSQRTPWGTQYF.

V gene TRBV27 combines with J gene TRBJ2-3, with 10 bases that match TRBD1. CDR3 length equals 15 residues. Germline V CDR1 and CDR2: MNHEY, SMNVEV (reference sequence). Losses at the gene ends were 6 bases for V and 0 bases for J; bases not matched to a gene: 3. CDR3 in DNA: TGTGCCAGCAGAAGACAGGGGGCTAGCACAGATACGCAGTATTTT. Protein: CASRRQGASTDTQYF.

The J gene is TRBJ2-2, the V gene TRBV7-9; D remains ambiguous. V gave up 3 bases and J gave up 8 bases, with 4 bases separating them. This CDR3 region has 11 residues. Per the germline V gene, CDR1 is SEHNR and CDR2 is FQNEAQ (reference sequence). The chain's CDR3 is CASSLAGELFF. DNA of the CDR3: TGTGCCAGCAGCTTGGCGGGGGAGCTGTTTTTT.

On this clone: A junction end diverges from the germline sequence, so it may reflect a read error. The rearrangement uses TRBV25-1 and TRBJ2-1, with 7 bases that match TRBD2. The germline gives CDR1 MGHDK, CDR2 SYGVNS. The CDR3 has 13 residues. CDR3 in DNA: TGTGCCAGCAGTAGGAGCGGGGCCCGCGATTTGGTCTTC. It yields the protein CASSRSGARDLVF.

The rearrangement uses TRBV5-1 and TRBJ2-4; TRBD2 aligns across 8 bases. Trimming at V came to 7 bases and at J to 2 bases, leaving 14 bases not matched to a gene. In germline, CDR1 is SGHRS, CDR2 YFSETQ. The length of the CDR3 is 17 residues. As DNA, the CDR3 is TGCGCCAGCGCCAAGGAGGGGGGCGGGAGGTCCAAAAACATTCAGTACTTC. Protein product: CASAKEGGGRSKNIQYF.

This clone was seen once. V gene TRBV9 combines with J gene TRBJ1-4; a weak D match, TRBD1 (5 bases). The CDR3 has 13 residues. Trimming pared 3 bases from V and 12 bases from J, leaving 15 bases between. The germline CDR1 and CDR2 sequences are SGDLS and YYNGEE. CDR3: CASSEDTAGELFF. CDR3 nucleotide sequence: TGTGCCAGCAGCGAGGACACGGCGGGTGAACTGTTTTTT.

This clone occurred once. J is TRBJ2-7 and V is TRBV6-5; 7 nucleotides agree with TRBD2. Trimming cost V 5 bases and J 0 bases; bases outside gene matches: 4. CDR1 and CDR2 (germline): MNHEY, SVGAGI. This CDR3 is built from 14 residues. The CDR3 DNA is TGTGCCAGCAGTAGGAGGGACTACTCCTACGAGCAGTACTTC. Protein product: CASSRRDYSYEQYF.